This TCR beta chain was observed in a study of blood T cell repertoires in COVID-19. Study-level background: COVID-19 samples from acute and convalescent phases originated in the United States, Italy and Spain. From T cells, B-cell-depleted T cells, or PBMCs came the material, which was cDNA or gDNA.

The V end lost 5 bases, the J end lost 2 bases, and 16 bases lay between the germline ends. The V gene's germline CDR1 is KGHDR and CDR2 SFDVKD. There are 16 residues in the CDR3. Study processing details: Researchers report that nucleated cell counts were estimated from reference gene primer amplification. Assay: immunoSEQ multiplex PCR; the TCRdb copy retains only in-frame clones and omits some. The V and J calls and clone size come from that table; D and trimming were worked out from the DNA. The table lists 20,000 to 25,000 clones, about nine tenths of them singletons. The chain couples TRBV24-1 to TRBJ2-3, with D perhaps matching TRBD1 (6 bases). The TCR originated in a human donor with active COVID-19. The donor label of this sample is uncertain. Sequenced material: peripheral blood. The CDR3 sequence is CATSGGTYSNTDTQYF. The CDR3 DNA sequence: TGTGCCACCAGTGGAGGGACATACAGTAACACAGATACGCAGTATTTT.